The clone carrying this T cell receptor (beta chain) has a handful of counts. The entry originates in a study of T cells in Graves' hyperthyroidism and ophthalmopathy. Source material for PBMCs was about 10 ml fresh peripheral blood. The TCR beta CDR3 regions underwent amplification using RNA transcripts as the source. When the TCR CDR3 underwent first-round RT-PCR, the HTBI primer set was used. Via MiXCR, TCRdb re-called the multiplex PCR reads, giving one row per CDR3 protein. The repertoire holds about 320,000 distinct CDR3 sequences, approximately 17% seen once, with approximately 35% in the top ten. There are 12 residues in the CDR3. V shed 6 bases and J shed 0 bases, with 3 bases lying between them. Per the germline V gene, CDR1 is MNHNS and CDR2 is SASEGT.

This sequence joins TRBV6-1 and TRBJ1-3; D not certain. The sequence came from a man aged 25 to 45 with Graves' hyperthyroidism. Sequenced: blood. CDR3: CASRSSGNTIYF. CDR3 coding DNA: TGTGCCAGCAGATCCTCTGGAAACACCATATATTTT.